This T cell receptor (beta chain) was recorded in a study of T cells in Graves' hyperthyroidism and ophthalmopathy. Findings and limits, study-wide: Blood also carried most thyroid clonotypes expanded above 0.001. Separation of ophthalmopathy from stable hyperthyroidism was achieved by a 13 V-J model.

Amplified TCR beta CDR3 regions derived from RNA transcripts. The TCR CDR3 was amplified in a first-round RT-PCR using the HTBI primer set. TCRdb analysed the multiplex PCR reads with MiXCR anew, one entry per CDR3 protein. The sample holds roughly 570,000 distinct CDR3 sequences, roughly 46% seen once. Diagnoses were established using clinical symptoms, serum thyroxine and TRAb, thyroid ultrasound and orbital computed tomography. This CDR3 contains 13 residues. V shed 7 bases, J shed 5 bases, and the junction held 8 bases outside the gene matches. CDR1 SQVTM and CDR2 ANQGSEA come from the germline V gene. The sample holds many counts of this clonotype. Its matching antigen is unknown.

The TCR comes from an adult woman with Graves' disease, either hyperthyroidism or ophthalmopathy (not recorded which). The chain links TRBV29-1 to TRBJ1-1; 9 positions agree with TRBD1. The sample consisted of peripheral blood or thyroid tissue (not recorded which). Written as DNA, the CDR3 is TGCAGCGCCCAGACAGGGGGAGGGACTGAAGCTTTCTTT. This sequence encodes CSAQTGGGTEAFF.